One and the same sample provided the 32 T cell receptor beta chains below, sequenced in a study of shared clonotypes between healthy human individuals. Profiled with immunoSEQ multiplex PCR; TCRdb holds only in-frame clones, not every one. The sample lists about 960,000 clones, 76% seen once, with around 1.5% in the top ten. Source material: memory CD4+ T cells sorted from blood. Subset here: CD45RA-negative fraction. These receptors originate from a man aged 18 to 30 in good health.

Worth noting for this clone: The sample carries other DNA sequences with the same CDR3. The chain employs TRBV6-5 and TRBJ2-7, with D perhaps matching TRBD1 or TRBD2 (5 bases each). The length of the CDR3 is 14 residues. Trimming stripped 6 bases from V and 0 bases from J, with 12 bases between. The germline V gene encodes CDR1 MNHEY and CDR2 SVGAGI. Written as DNA, the CDR3 is TGTGCCAGCAGCTGGGACCGTAGCTCCTACGAGCAGTACTTC. This translates into CASSWDRSSYEQYF.

V is TRBV6-5 and J is TRBJ2-3; D remains ambiguous. Germline loops: CDR1 MNHEY, CDR2 SVGAGI. Between the trimmed V and J ends, which lost 7 bases and 2 bases, there was a span of 4 bases. This CDR3 is built from 11 residues. The CDR3 nucleotides read TGTGCCAGCAAGCACACAGATACGCAGTATTTT. It specifies CASKHTDTQYF.

The rearrangement links TRBV6-5 to TRBJ2-7; the match to TRBD2 covers 10 bases. V lost 6 bases, J lost 4 bases, and 9 bases stayed unmatched. The CDR3 contains 15 residues. Germline lookup yields CDR1 MNHEY and CDR2 SVGAGI. The CDR3 loop is CASRPVAGGNYEQYF. The CDR3 bases are TGTGCCAGCAGGCCCGTAGCGGGGGGAAATTACGAGCAGTACTTC.

The rearrangement joins TRBV30 to TRBJ2-6; weak D call: TRBD1 (6 bases). CDR1 and CDR2 from the germline V gene are GTSNPN and SVGIG (reference sequence). The CDR3 totals 15 residues. Trimming removed 4 bases at V and 2 bases at J, with 12 bases between. CDR3 nucleotide sequence: TGTGCCTGGACCCCAGGGGATCCTGGGGCCAACGTCCTGACTTTC. The encoded protein is CAWTPGDPGANVLTF.

The gene calls are TRBV4-3 and TRBJ1-2, with 10 bases fitting TRBD1. Trimming took 0 bases from V and 4 from J; bases not matched to a gene: 8. The CDR3 runs 17 residues. CDR1 and CDR2 from the germline V gene are LGHNA and YSLEER. The CDR3 loop reads CASSQDEGWDRGYGYTF. CDR3 DNA: TGCGCCAGCAGCCAAGATGAAGGATGGGACAGGGGCTATGGCTACACCTTC.

This clone was detected a few times. The chain carries TRBV4-3 and TRBJ2-2; the D is unclear. Germline V gene sequence: CDR1 LGHNA, CDR2 YSLEER. V was cut by 1 base and J by 4 bases, with 10 bases left in between. This CDR3 has 15 amino acids. CDR3 in amino acids: CASSQGIGLTGELFF. CDR3 in DNA: TGCGCCAGCAGCCAAGGGATAGGGCTCACCGGGGAGCTGTTTTTT.

The gene calls are TRBV18 and TRBJ1-2, with no clear D. The V and J ends lost 2 bases and 2 bases respectively, with 12 bases between them. Looked up from germline, CDR1 is KGHSH and CDR2 is LQKENI. This CDR3 has 15 amino acids. The chain's CDR3 is CASSPTAALNYGYTF. The CDR3 region has the DNA TGTGCCAGCTCACCAACGGCAGCACTCAACTATGGCTACACCTTC.

V usage is TRBV4-3 and J usage is TRBJ1-4; D is uncertain. V was shortened by 1 base and J by 3 bases, with 6 bases between the two germline ends. This CDR3 spans 14 amino acids. Germline values: CDR1 LGHNA, CDR2 YSLEER. In nucleotides, the CDR3 is TGCGCCAGCAGCCAAGCTTTGGCTAATGAAAAACTGTTTTTT. Protein sequence: CASSQALANEKLFF.

The chain carries TRBV19 and TRBJ2-5, with 12 positions matching TRBD2. The V gene's germline CDR1 is LNHDA and CDR2 SQIVND (reference sequence). The CDR3 extends over 14 amino acids. With 6 bases clipped from V and 4 bases from J, the junction kept 3 bases outside the gene matches. Here the CDR3 reads CASSKGLAGETQYF. The CDR3 DNA is TGTGCCAGTAGCAAGGGACTAGCGGGAGAGACCCAGTACTTC.

This chain connects TRBV7-9 to TRBJ2-3, with 11 bases matching TRBD2. The CDR3 runs to 17 residues. Germline CDR1 and CDR2: SEHNR and FQNEAQ (reference sequence). V lost 1 base, J lost 2 bases, and 5 bases stayed unmatched. Written as DNA, the CDR3 is TGTGCCAGCAGCTTAGTAGGGACTAGCGGAACCACAGATACGCAGTATTTT. Translation: CASSLVGTSGTTDTQYF.

This clone has only a few counts. V and J are TRBV2 and TRBJ1-3; D gene uncertain. Trimming stripped 4 bases from V and 1 base from J, with 11 bases between. In germline, CDR1 is SNHLY, CDR2 FYNNEI. This CDR3 spans 15 amino acids. CDR3 sequence reads: CASSATKQSGNTIYF. In DNA, the CDR3 is TGTGCCAGCAGTGCCACGAAACAGTCTGGAAACACCATATATTTT.

The rearrangement links TRBV11-3 to TRBJ2-1; the match to TRBD2 covers 9 bases. V lost 0 bases to trimming and J lost 8 bases; unmatched junction nucleotides: 5. Germline CDR1 reads SGHNT; CDR2 reads YENEEA. CDR3 length equals 15 residues. The CDR3 loop is CASSLEGGREDEQFF. The DNA of the CDR3 is TGTGCCAGCAGCTTAGAGGGCGGGAGGGAGGATGAGCAGTTCTTC.

This clone was observed at least ten times. CDR3: CASSGSGVTNEKLFF. CDR3 in DNA: TGTGCCAGCAGCGGATCAGGGGTTACTAATGAAAAACTGTTTTTT. The gene calls are TRBV9 and TRBJ1-4, with D possibly being TRBD1 (6 bases). CDR3 length: 15 amino acids. Germline assignment: CDR1 SGDLS and CDR2 YYNGEE. With 3 bases removed from V and 2 bases from J, the gap between germline ends came to 11 bases.

This clone was seen only a few times. The rearrangement uses TRBV20-1 and TRBJ1-2; D gene uncertain. The length of the CDR3 is 11 residues. Germline CDR1 reads DFQATT; CDR2 reads SNEGSKA (reference sequence). The V and J ends lost 2 bases and 7 bases respectively, with 8 bases between them. The CDR3 DNA is TGCAGTGCTAGACCGACGGGTGGCTACACCTTC. Translated, it gives CSARPTGGYTF.

The rearrangement joins TRBV5-1 to TRBJ2-7; 10 nucleotides line up with TRBD2. This CDR3 region has 14 residues. CDR1 and CDR2 (germline): SGHRS, YFSETQ. V shed 3 bases, J shed 3 bases, and the junction held 3 bases outside the gene matches. The CDR3 loop is CASSSSSGSYEQYF. The DNA of the CDR3 is TGCGCCAGCAGCTCGTCTAGCGGGAGCTACGAGCAGTACTTC.

The chain combines TRBV27 with TRBJ2-1; the match to TRBD2 covers 7 bases. Trimming removed 6 bases from V and 4 bases from J; junction bases left unmatched: 6. CDR1 is MNHEY, CDR2 SMNVEV, per germline (reference sequence). The CDR3 is 14 residues long. DNA for the CDR3: TGTGCCAGCAGCCGACCGGGACTATACAATGAGCAGTTCTTC. This encodes CASSRPGLYNEQFF.

This clone occurred once. The junction shows a germline mismatch at one end, possibly a read error. The chain employs TRBV7-7 and TRBJ1-3; no clear D. This CDR3 region has 13 residues. From germline, CDR1 is SSHAT and CDR2 FNYEAQ (reference sequence). The CDR3 here is CASSSTPGNTIYF. CDR3 DNA sequence: TGTGCTAGCAGCTCCACTCCTGGAAACACCATATATTTT.

To note about this clone: Other DNA sequences in this specimen translate into the identical CDR3. This chain links TRBV7-9 with TRBJ2-2; D not resolved. CDR1 and CDR2 (germline): SEHNR, FQNEAQ (reference sequence). Trimming pared 11 bases from V and 1 base from J, leaving 11 bases between. This CDR3 has 13 residues. CDR3 sequence (DNA): TGTGCCTCCAGGAGAAGGAACACCGGGGAGCTGTTTTTT. As protein: CASRRRNTGELFF.

This sequence joins TRBV5-1 and TRBJ1-5, with 8 bases that match TRBD1. From germline, CDR1 is SGHRS and CDR2 YFSETQ. The CDR3 totals 16 residues. With V trimmed by 4 bases and J by 4 bases, 10 bases remained unmatched. CDR3 sequence: CASSQKQGGSNQPQHF. CDR3 in DNA: TGCGCCAGCAGCCAAAAACAGGGGGGTAGTAATCAGCCCCAGCATTTT.

The chain has TRBV5-1 and TRBJ1-5; D remains ambiguous. Germline V gene sequence: CDR1 SGHRS, CDR2 YFSETQ. The CDR3 consists of 16 residues. V was cut by 0 bases and J by 2 bases, with 12 bases left in between. The CDR3 is CASSLVPGVGNQPQHF. The CDR3 region has the DNA TGCGCCAGCAGCTTGGTACCGGGTGTTGGCAATCAGCCCCAGCATTTT.

The chain joins TRBV5-1 to TRBJ2-7; tentative D call: TRBD2 (6 bases). The CDR3 totals 14 residues. Germline CDR1 SGHRS, CDR2 YFSETQ. Trimming took off 4 bases at V and 1 base at J, with 12 bases between the two ends. CDR3 DNA: TGCGCCAGCAGCCTGCAGGAGGGATCCTACGAGCAGTACTTC. It encodes CASSLQEGSYEQYF.

This rearrangement joins TRBV29-1 to TRBJ2-1; maybe TRBD2 (6 bases). The CDR3 runs to 12 residues. The germline CDR1 and CDR2 sequences are SQVTM and ANQGSEA. V was clipped by 2 bases and J by 9 bases, with 11 bases between them. The DNA of the CDR3 is TGCAGCGTTGAAAGTTTGGGGGGTGAGCAGTTCTTC. This encodes CSVESLGGEQFF.

The J gene is TRBJ2-5, the V gene TRBV9; D is ambiguous. The V gene's germline CDR1 is SGDLS and CDR2 YYNGEE. This CDR3 has 17 residues. V lost 0 bases and J lost 1, with 16 bases in between. The CDR3 nucleotides are TGTGCCAGCAGCGTAGCTTCCGGGTCGGTGGGCCAAGAGACCCAGTACTTC. This translates into CASSVASGSVGQETQYF.

V is TRBV5-1 and J is TRBJ1-1, with D possibly TRBD1 on 6 matching bases. The CDR3 length is 15 residues. Trimming shortened V by 7 bases and J by 1 base, and 17 bases separated the two germline ends. The germline V gene has CDR1 SGHRS and CDR2 YFSETQ. The CDR3 DNA follows: TGCGCCAGCTTACCCCCGGGACAAGCGAACACTGAAGCTTTCTTT. Translated, it gives CASLPPGQANTEAFF.

The CDR3 nucleotides are TGCAGCGTTCGAGCAGGGACCGATAATTCACCCCTCCACTTT. This encodes CSVRAGTDNSPLHF. The J gene is TRBJ1-6, the V gene TRBV29-1; TRBD1 is a possible D gene (5 bases). Germline lookup yields CDR1 SQVTM and CDR2 ANQGSEA. Trimming took off 5 bases at V and 5 bases at J, with 13 bases between the two ends. This CDR3 is built from 14 residues.

The CDR3 is CATSIVGSPNYKYGYTF. The DNA of the CDR3 is TGTGCCACCAGCATTGTGGGCAGCCCGAATTACAAGTATGGCTACACCTTC. V and J are TRBV15 and TRBJ1-2; D remains ambiguous. The CDR3 length is 17 residues. V was trimmed by 4 bases and J by 5 bases, leaving 23 bases between them. Germline lookup yields CDR1 LNHNV and CDR2 YYDKDF (reference sequence).

The J gene is TRBJ1-1, the V gene TRBV6-1, with D unresolved. Trimming left V 5 bases short and J 2 bases short, with 9 bases between. Germline V lookup: CDR1 MNHNS, CDR2 SASEGT. The CDR3 is made up of 13 amino acids. CDR3 amino acids: CASSQISNTEAFF. The CDR3 DNA follows: TGTGCCAGCAGTCAGATTTCTAACACTGAAGCTTTCTTT.

The chain carries TRBV7-2 and TRBJ2-2; no clear D gene. Germline V CDR1 and CDR2: SGHTA, FQGNSA. Trimming cost V 5 bases and J 4 bases, with 17 bases left between them. The CDR3 has 16 residues. This chain's CDR3 is CASSPLTLRSTGELFF. The CDR3 region has the DNA TGTGCCAGCAGCCCCTTGACTCTGAGGAGCACCGGGGAGCTGTTTTTT.

The rearrangement links TRBV28 to TRBJ1-5; D possibly corresponds to TRBD1 (5 bases). The V gene's germline CDR1 is MDHEN and CDR2 SYDVKM. Trimming left V 4 bases short and J 3 bases short, with 10 bases between. The CDR3 has 14 residues. As DNA, the CDR3 is TGTGCCAGCAGTTCATGGGGGAACAATCAGCCCCAGCATTTT. This gives the protein CASSSWGNNQPQHF. Drawing the rest from reference TRBV28 and TRBJ1-5, the complete variable domain is DVKVTQSSRYLVKRTGEKVFLECVQDMDHENMFWYRQDPGLGLRLIYFSYDVKMKEKGDIPEGYSVSREKKERFSLILESASTNQTSMYLCASSSWGNNQPQHFGDGTRLSIL.

The chain carries TRBV19 and TRBJ2-7, with 11 positions matching TRBD1. Trimming cost V 8 bases and J 4 bases; bases outside gene matches: 4. The germline V gene encodes CDR1 LNHDA and CDR2 SQIVND (reference sequence). This CDR3 comprises 13 residues. CDR3 DNA: TGTGCCAGTGCGGACAGGGGGCGTTACGAGCAGTACTTC. Amino acid sequence: CASADRGRYEQYF.

The V gene is TRBV25-1, the J gene TRBJ2-1; 8 positions agree with TRBD1. Germline V CDR1 and CDR2: MGHDK, SYGVNS. J lost 8 bases, V lost 5 bases, and 8 bases had no gene match. The CDR3 consists of 14 residues. CDR3 loop: CASSSWTGLDEQFF. The CDR3 nucleotides are TGTGCCAGCAGTTCCTGGACAGGGCTGGATGAGCAGTTCTTC. The whole variable domain, remainder taken from reference TRBV25-1 and TRBJ2-1, is EADIYQTPRYLVIGTGKKITLECSQTMGHDKMYWYQQDPGMELHLIHYSYGVNSTEKGDLSSESTVSRIRTEHFPLTLESARPSHTSQYLCASSSWTGLDEQFFGPGTRLTVL.

The chain links TRBV4-1 to TRBJ2-3, with D unresolved. CDR1 and CDR2 (germline): MGHRA, YSYEKL. The CDR3 loop spans 15 amino acids. The ends were cut back, 3 bases at V and 5 bases at J, with 15 bases in the middle. CDR3 bases: TGCGCCAGCAGCCATCCACCCCCCCGGAGAGATACGCAGTATTTT. As protein: CASSHPPPRRDTQYF.